One TCR beta chain is described in this entry. Its specificity is not known. With 6 bases removed from V and 4 bases from J, the gap between germline ends came to 21 bases. The CDR3 loop spans 15 amino acids. The germline CDR1 and CDR2 sequences are DFQATT and SNEGSKA (reference sequence). The data are from a study of identical twins. Study-level points and caveats: Analyses based on zero insertions could be partly confounded by invariant MAIT and iNKT cells. Without tracking the same donors, conclusions rested on cross-sectional statistical analysis.

A universal primer binding site was introduced by template switching. The final cDNA contained unique molecular identifiers. TCRdb recomputed calls from the 5' RACE reads with MiXCR, one row per CDR3 protein. The repertoire has about 100,000 distinct CDR3 sequences, 5.9% of them found once; the top ten carry about 12%. The source material was memory T cells sorted from blood. The sequence was obtained from a woman aged 45-60 years in good health. The J gene is TRBJ2-5, the V gene TRBV20-1, with D possibly being TRBD1 (6 bases). The CDR3 DNA is TGCAGTGCACTCGATCGGGACATTGGAGGAGAGACCCAGTACTTC. It specifies CSALDRDIGGETQYF.